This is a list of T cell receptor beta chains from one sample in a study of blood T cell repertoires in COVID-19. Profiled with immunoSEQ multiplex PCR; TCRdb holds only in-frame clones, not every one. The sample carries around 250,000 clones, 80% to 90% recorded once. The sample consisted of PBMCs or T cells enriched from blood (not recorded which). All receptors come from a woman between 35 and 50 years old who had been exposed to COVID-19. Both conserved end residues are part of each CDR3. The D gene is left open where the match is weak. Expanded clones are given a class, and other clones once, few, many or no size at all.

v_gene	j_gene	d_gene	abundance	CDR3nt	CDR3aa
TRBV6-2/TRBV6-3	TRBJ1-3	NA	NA	TGTGCCAGCAGTTTCCAGTCACTTAAGACAGGTCTCATCTCTGGAAACACCATATATTTT	CASSFQSLKTGLISGNTIYF
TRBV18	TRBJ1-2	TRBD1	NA	TGTGCCAGCTCCCAGGAAACAGGGGTAGATGGCTACACCTTC	CASSQETGVDGYTF
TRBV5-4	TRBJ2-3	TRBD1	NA	TGTGCCAGCAGCTTACAGGGGGGAGATACGCAGTATTTT	CASSLQGGDTQYF
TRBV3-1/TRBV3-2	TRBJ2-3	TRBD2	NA	TGTGCCAGCAGCCCCTGGTCTAGCGGGGGGGCGTCAGATACGCAGTATTTT	CASSPWSSGGASDTQYF
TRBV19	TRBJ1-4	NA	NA	TGTGCCAGTAACCCGGCGGGGGTAGGTGAAAAACTGTTTTTT	CASNPAGVGEKLFF
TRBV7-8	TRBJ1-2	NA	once	TGTGCCAGCAGCTTAGATCGGGCAGGGTTGAGCTATGGCTACACCTTC	CASSLDRAGLSYGYTF
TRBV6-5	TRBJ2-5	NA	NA	TGTGCCAGCAGCCCCGGACTTAGCGGAGAGACCCAGTACTTC	CASSPGLSGETQYF
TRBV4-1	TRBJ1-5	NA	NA	TGCGCCAGCAGCCAAGAAGGGAGCTTTAGCAATCAGCCCCAGCATTTT	CASSQEGSFSNQPQHF
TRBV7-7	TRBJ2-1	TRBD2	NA	TGTGCCAGCAGCTTTAGCGGGGGGGCGGGCAATGAGCAGTTCTTC	CASSFSGGAGNEQFF
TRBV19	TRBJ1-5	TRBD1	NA	TGTGCCAGTAGTATCAGACAGGGGGATTACCATCAGCCCCAGCATTTT	CASSIRQGDYHQPQHF
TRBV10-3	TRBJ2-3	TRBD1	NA	TGTGCCTCATGTCCGGGACAGGGTACAGATACGCAGTATTTT	CASCPGQGTDTQYF
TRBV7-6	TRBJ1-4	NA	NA	TGTGCCAGCAGCTCAGGAGGTTTTTCACAGGGATCTAATGAAAAACTGTTTTTT	CASSSGGFSQGSNEKLFF
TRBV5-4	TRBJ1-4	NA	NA	TGTGCCAGCAGCCAATCCACCGGACAGCACGAAAAACTGTTTTTT	CASSQSTGQHEKLFF
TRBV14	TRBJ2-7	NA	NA	TGTGCCAGCAGACTGGGGGCGAGCGAGCAGTACTTC	CASRLGASEQYF
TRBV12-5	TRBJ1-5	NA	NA	TGTGCTAGTGGTTTGGCCGGACTAAATCAGCATTTT	CASGLAGLNQHF
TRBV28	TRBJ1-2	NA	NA	TGTGCCAGCAGATTCAATCCGGACAGTGCTGGCTATGGCTACACCTTC	CASRFNPDSAGYGYTF
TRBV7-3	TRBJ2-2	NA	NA	TGTGCCAGCAGCTTGGCGGGACAGCCGAGGTACACCGGGGAGCTGTTTTTT	CASSLAGQPRYTGELFF
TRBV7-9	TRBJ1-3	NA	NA	TGTGCCAGCAGCTTAGGGCTCGGGGGGCGTCCGGGAAACACCATATATTTT	CASSLGLGGRPGNTIYF
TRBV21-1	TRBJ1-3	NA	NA	TGTGCCAGCAGCCCAATGACAGGGACGTACACCATATATTTT	CASSPMTGTYTIYF
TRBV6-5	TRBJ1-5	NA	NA	TGTGCCAGCAGCGGGACATATCAGCCCCAGCATTTT	CASSGTYQPQHF
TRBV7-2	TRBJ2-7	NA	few	TGTGCCAGCAGCTCCGGGACAAGCTCCTACGAGCAGTACTTC	CASSSGTSSYEQYF
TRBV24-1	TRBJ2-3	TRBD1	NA	TGTGCCACCAGTGATCCGGGGACAGGGATTGCGCAGTATTTT	CATSDPGTGIAQYF
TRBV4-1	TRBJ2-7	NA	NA	TGCGCCAGCAGCCAAGCTGCAGGGTCCTACGAGCAGTACTTC	CASSQAAGSYEQYF
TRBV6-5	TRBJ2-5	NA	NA	TGTGCCAGCAGTTACGGACTGAGAGAGACCCAGTACTTC	CASSYGLRETQYF
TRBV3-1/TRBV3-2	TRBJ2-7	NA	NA	TGTGCCAGCAGCCAATCACCAATTCAGGGGTTGAGGGAGCAGTACTTC	CASSQSPIQGLREQYF
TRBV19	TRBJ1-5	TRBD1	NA	TGTGCCAGGCCGGACAGGGATTTCGGTCAGCCCCAGCATTTT	CARPDRDFGQPQHF